The 26 T cell receptor beta chains given below trace back to one sample, sequenced in a study of metastatic and nonmetastatic thyroid tumors. Nobody among the patients had been given any treatment before thyroid surgery. MiXCR re-clonotyped the PCR reads for TCRdb. The data contain tens of thousands of clones, 15% to 20% of them seen just once; the ten biggest clones take up roughly 15%. Specimen: tumor tissue. These receptors originate from a female donor with papillary thyroid cancer or a benign thyroid nodule (not recorded which). Some clones in this sample may be carry-over from other donors' samples.

About this clone itself: A much larger clone differs by one base, so this may be a read error. This chain uses TRBV2 with TRBJ2-1; 9 nucleotides match TRBD1. Germline CDR1 and CDR2: SNHLY and FYNNEI. The CDR3 consists of 11 residues. With 7 bases clipped from V and 14 bases from J, the junction kept 6 bases outside the gene matches. The CDR3 protein is CASKGTGIKFF. The CDR3 coding sequence is TGTGCCAGCAAGGGGACAGGGATCAAGTTCTTC.

In its sample, this clone ranks as medium-sized. This sequence joins TRBV11-2 and TRBJ2-7, with D maybe TRBD2 (5 bases). The CDR3 extends over 14 amino acids. The germline CDR1 and CDR2 sequences are SGHAT and FQNNGV. The V and J ends lost 3 bases and 5 bases respectively, with 14 bases between them. The CDR3 sequence: CASSLTGMLDEQYF. The DNA of the CDR3 is TGTGCCAGCAGCTTGACCGGGATGCTAGACGAGCAGTACTTC.

The V gene is TRBV20-1, the J gene TRBJ2-7; TRBD2 aligns across 7 bases. J was trimmed by 6 bases and V by 5 bases; bases with no gene match: 10. CDR3 length: 13 residues. Germline-derived CDR1 and CDR2 are DFQATT and SNEGSKA (reference sequence). The CDR3 DNA follows: TGCAGTGCTGGTCCGGGACTATTCCCCGAGCAGTACTTC. Translating gives CSAGPGLFPEQYF.

The rearrangement uses TRBV4-3 and TRBJ2-3, with no clear D. V lost 0 bases and J 4 bases, leaving 11 bases between the germline ends. Germline V gene lookup returns CDR1 LGHNA and CDR2 YSLEER. The CDR3 consists of 15 residues. The CDR3 DNA reads as TGCGCCAGCAGCCAAGAGGGGATGGGCTCAGATACGCAGTATTTT. Its translation: CASSQEGMGSDTQYF.

This clone was recorded at least ten times. This chain links TRBV20-1 with TRBJ2-3; possible D gene TRBD1, 5 bases. This CDR3 spans 14 amino acids. The V and J ends lost 3 bases and 4 bases respectively, with 14 bases between them. Germline CDR1 and CDR2: DFQATT and SNEGSKA (reference sequence). CDR3 coding DNA: TGCAGTGCTAGTGTCAGGGTGTCGGCAGATACGCAGTATTTT. As protein: CSASVRVSADTQYF.

In this sample, this clone turned up many times. This chain joins TRBV29-1 and TRBJ2-7; 7 bases line up with TRBD1. V was pared by 5 bases and J by 0 bases, with 4 bases of the junction left unmatched. CDR1 SQVTM and CDR2 ANQGSEA come from the germline V gene. This CDR3 is 13 amino acids long. CDR3 nucleotide sequence: TGCAGCGTTAAACAGGGGCCCTCCTACGAGCAGTACTTC. Translated, it gives CSVKQGPSYEQYF.

Note on this clone: No conserved phenylalanine or tryptophan ends this CDR3, so it is likely a read error. The V and J genes are TRBV7-8 and TRBJ2-7; D possibly corresponds to TRBD1 (6 bases). The CDR3 runs to 13 residues. The V and J ends lost 5 bases and 2 bases respectively, with 10 bases between them. The germline V gene encodes CDR1 SGHVS and CDR2 FQNEAQ. Written as DNA, the CDR3 is TGTGCCAGCAGCCTGTACAGGGCCTACGAGCAGTACCTC. Translated, it gives CASSLYRAYEQYL.

This clone has at least ten counts. The chain joins TRBV10-2 to TRBJ2-1; D is ambiguous. The CDR3 runs 13 residues. Germline V CDR1 and CDR2: WSHSY, SAAADI. V was cut by 0 bases and J by 10 bases, with 10 bases left in between. The DNA of the CDR3 is TGCGCCAGCAGTGAGTCGAATCTCGGGGAGCAGTTCTTC. Protein product: CASSESNLGEQFF.

This clone was observed many times. The chain combines TRBV29-1 with TRBJ1-1, with a tentative D call TRBD1 (6 bases). With 7 bases removed from V and 4 bases from J, the gap between germline ends came to 19 bases. This CDR3 has 14 amino acids. Germline V gene data show CDR1 as SQVTM and CDR2 as ANQGSEA. Here the CDR3 reads CSGGGAARGTEAFF. CDR3 coding DNA: TGCAGCGGGGGGGGGGCCGCCCGGGGCACTGAAGCTTTCTTT. Combining the CDR3 with reference TRBV29-1 and TRBJ1-1 gives the whole variable domain SAVISQKPSRDICQRGTSLTIQCQVDSQVTMMFWYRQQPGQSLTLIATANQGSEATYESGFVIDKFPISRPNLTFSTLTVSNMSPEDSSIYLCSGGGAARGTEAFFGQGTRLTVV.

This clone was observed a few times. The identical CDR3 is also encoded by other nucleotide sequences in the sample. V is TRBV2 and J is TRBJ1-2; 9 bases match TRBD1. This CDR3 region has 13 residues. The germline gives CDR1 SNHLY, CDR2 FYNNEI. The CDR3, as DNA: TGTGCAACCAAAGGTAGGGACAGGGTGGGTTACACCTTC. Protein product: CATKGRDRVGYTF.

This clone was picked up a small number of times. The chain has TRBV28 and TRBJ2-3; 10 bases align to TRBD2. CDR3 length: 14 residues. The trim removed 8 bases at V and 5 bases at J, leaving 7 bases unmatched. Per germline, CDR1 MDHEN and CDR2 SYDVKM. The DNA for the CDR3 is TGTGCCAGCGGTAGCGGGGGGCCGGTAGATACGCAGTATTTT. Its translation is CASGSGGPVDTQYF.

As regards this clone: One end of the junction fails to match germline, which may point to a read error. CDR3 region: CSAREFGGREDMQYF. The CDR3 nucleotides read TGCAGCGCTAGAGAGTTCGGCGGGAGGGAAGATATGCAGTATTTT. V and J are TRBV20-1 and TRBJ2-3; 9 bases line up with TRBD2. The CDR3 runs 15 residues. Germline V gene lookup returns CDR1 DFQATT and CDR2 SNEGSKA (reference sequence).

This clone has a count of ten or more. The chain joins TRBV9 to TRBJ2-1; TRBD2 matches 9 bases. Germline trimming cut 4 bases from V and 3 bases from J; bases unmatched to any gene: 8. The germline CDR1 and CDR2 sequences are SGDLS and YYNGEE. This CDR3 comprises 16 residues. The chain's CDR3 is CASSPQRGAGYNEQFF. The CDR3 nucleotides are TGTGCCAGCAGCCCCCAGCGGGGGGCGGGCTACAATGAGCAGTTCTTC.

This rearrangement joins TRBV11-2 to TRBJ2-3; possibly TRBD1 or TRBD2 for D (5 bases each). The V gene lost 5 bases and the J gene lost 1 base, with 19 bases spanning the gap. The CDR3 loop spans 17 amino acids. CDR1 and CDR2 (germline): SGHAT, FQNNGV. CDR3 loop: CASSLSVGLGGTDTQYF. DNA for the CDR3: TGTGCCAGCAGCCTTTCGGTGGGTCTGGGGGGCACAGATACGCAGTATTTT.

This clone appeared many times. Other DNA sequences within the sample encode an identical CDR3. This sequence joins TRBV10-2 and TRBJ1-5; a possible D gene is TRBD1 (6 bases). The CDR3 has 16 amino acids. The germline CDR1 and CDR2 sequences are WSHSY and SAAADI. Trimming cost V 3 bases and J 3 bases, with 15 bases left between them. The CDR3: CASSDRNRANNQPQHF. The CDR3 nucleotides are TGCGCCAGCAGTGATAGGAACAGGGCCAACAATCAGCCCCAGCATTTT.

V is TRBV29-1 and J is TRBJ1-2, with 12 positions matching TRBD1. The V and J ends lost 3 bases and 4 bases, in that order; junction bases with no gene match: 6. Germline-derived CDR1 and CDR2 are SQVTM and ANQGSEA. This CDR3 has 15 amino acids. The CDR3 sequence: CSVDGEGQGAYGYTF. As DNA, the CDR3 is TGCAGCGTTGATGGGGAGGGACAGGGGGCCTATGGCTACACCTTC.

Ten or more counts support this clone. The genes are TRBV11-1 and TRBJ2-3, with TRBD2 identical over 10 bases. Per the germline V gene, CDR1 is SGHAT and CDR2 is FQDESV (reference sequence). J gave up 2 bases and V 5 bases, and 4 bases lay outside the gene matches. This CDR3 has 15 amino acids. The CDR3 here is CASSRAGGDTDTQYF. The CDR3, as DNA: TGTGCCAGCAGCCGAGCGGGGGGGGACACAGATACGCAGTATTTT.

This clone has a count of ten or more. This chain joins TRBV12-3 or TRBV12-4 and TRBJ1-4; TRBD1 aligns across 7 bases. The CDR3 is made up of 16 amino acids. V lost 6 bases to trimming and J lost 8 bases; unmatched junction nucleotides: 15. This chain's CDR3 is CASRQRQGKAVEKLFF. CDR3 DNA sequence: TGTGCCAGCAGGCAGCGACAGGGAAAGGCAGTGGAAAAACTGTTTTTT.

This clone is medium-sized in the sample. This chain uses TRBV20-1 with TRBJ1-2; D is uncertain. Trimming took off 7 bases at V and 4 bases at J, with 13 bases between the two ends. Germline CDR1 is DFQATT and CDR2 is SNEGSKA (reference sequence). The CDR3 has 12 residues. The CDR3 DNA is TGCAGTGTTGGACGGGAGGGCTATGGCTACACCTTC. This translates into CSVGREGYGYTF.

This clone was recorded at least ten times. The J gene is TRBJ1-3, the V gene TRBV28, with a weak D call TRBD1 (5 bases). Germline assignment: CDR1 MDHEN and CDR2 SYDVKM. V gave up 3 bases and J gave up 0 bases, with 6 bases separating them. This CDR3 is built from 14 residues. The DNA of the CDR3 is TGTGCCAGCAGTTTTGGGGGCTCTGGAAACACCATATATTTT. Translated: CASSFGGSGNTIYF.

Points on this clone: The germline gene is not matched at one end of the junction; a read error may be the cause. The gene calls are TRBV19 and TRBJ1-2, with TRBD1 matching 9 bases. Germline loops: CDR1 LNHDA, CDR2 SQIVND (reference sequence). CDR3 length: 15 amino acids. In nucleotides, the CDR3 is TGTGCCAGTAGTGCCTCGGGACAGGGTTGGTATGGTTACACCTTC. Translating gives CASSASGQGWYGYTF.

This clone has a handful of counts. This may be a read error, as it is one base from a much larger clone. Other DNA sequences from this sample encode an identical CDR3 as well. The chain carries TRBV12-3 or TRBV12-4 and TRBJ1-4, with D hard to call. Trimming pared 1 base from V and 4 bases from J, leaving 7 bases between. CDR3 size: 14 residues. The CDR3 spells CASSLGGNNEKLFF. The CDR3 DNA follows: TGTGCCAGCAGTTTAGGAGGTAATAATGAAAAACTGTTTTTT.

This clone was found a few times. V is TRBV5-1 and J is TRBJ2-7; 8 positions match TRBD1. Unmatched junction bases numbered 6, after V lost 0 bases and J lost 7 bases. Germline V gene sequence: CDR1 SGHRS, CDR2 YFSETQ. The CDR3 totals 14 residues. The CDR3 sequence: CASSLVSGGVEQYF. The DNA for the CDR3 is TGCGCCAGCAGCTTGGTCTCAGGGGGCGTGGAGCAGTACTTC.

This clone appeared many times. The rearrangement uses TRBV19 and TRBJ1-2, with 9 nucleotides matching TRBD1. The CDR3 runs 14 residues. CDR1 and CDR2 from the germline V gene are LNHDA and SQIVND (reference sequence). Losses at the gene ends were 3 bases for V and 5 bases for J; bases not matched to a gene: 4. This CDR3 reads CASSMTGGPYGYTF. In nucleotides, the CDR3 is TGTGCCAGTAGTATGACAGGGGGGCCTTATGGCTACACCTTC.

This clone was observed a few times. A much larger clone sits a single nucleotide away, making a read error possible. The genes are TRBV6-1 and TRBJ2-3; 8 positions agree with TRBD1. The CDR3 has 15 residues. Germline loops: CDR1 MNHNS, CDR2 SASEGT. V lost 9 bases, J lost 0 bases, and 8 bases stayed unmatched. The CDR3 protein is CARSRTGKSTDTQYF. CDR3 coding DNA: TGTGCCAGAAGCCGGACAGGGAAAAGCACAGATACGCAGTATTTT.

Ten or more counts support this clone. The V call is TRBV20-1, the J call TRBJ2-1; the match to TRBD2 covers 11 bases. J gave up 7 bases and V 6 bases, and 14 bases lay outside the gene matches. Looked up from germline, CDR1 is DFQATT and CDR2 is SNEGSKA (reference sequence). CDR3 size: 16 residues. DNA for the CDR3: TGCAGTGCGATCCCCGCGCTAGCGGGGGGCAGGAATGAGCAGTTCTTC. Protein: CSAIPALAGGRNEQFF.